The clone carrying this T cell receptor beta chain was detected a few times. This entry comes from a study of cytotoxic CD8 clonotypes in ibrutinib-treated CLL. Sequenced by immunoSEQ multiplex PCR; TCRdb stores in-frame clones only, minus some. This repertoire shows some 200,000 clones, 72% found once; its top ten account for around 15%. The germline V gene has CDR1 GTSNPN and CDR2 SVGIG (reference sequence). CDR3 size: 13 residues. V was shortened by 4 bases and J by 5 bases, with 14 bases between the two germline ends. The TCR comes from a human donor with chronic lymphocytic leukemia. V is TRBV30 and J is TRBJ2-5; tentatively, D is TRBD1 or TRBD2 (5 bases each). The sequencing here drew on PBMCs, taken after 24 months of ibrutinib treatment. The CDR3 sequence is CAWTGDWGETQYF. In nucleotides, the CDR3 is TGTGCCTGGACCGGGGATTGGGGGGAGACCCAGTACTTC.